This is a list of T cell receptor beta chains from one sample in a study of blood T cell repertoires in COVID-19. TCRdb's copy holds only in-frame clones and misses some; the assay was immunoSEQ multiplex PCR. This sample has about 71,000 clones, with 80% to 90% found just once. Sequencing was done on a sample of peripheral blood. The source of these receptors is a man aged 45 to 65 with acute or convalescent COVID-19. Both conserved end residues are part of each CDR3.

V | CDR3
TRBV6-5 | CASTVRQENTGELFF
TRBV2 | CASTQKGALNTEAFF
TRBV7-3 | CASSLTSTNTGELFF
TRBV29-1 | CSAPTGTSGYNEQFF
TRBV7-9 | CASSLGGHETQYF
TRBV27 | CASSYLRDRRYYGYTF
TRBV4-3 | CASSQGGQGHTEAFF
TRBV28 | CASIGGSSGYEQYF
TRBV7-9 | CASSSHSGTVGEKLFF
TRBV28 | CASREQGARETQYF
TRBV5-5 | CASSPGQTYEQYF
TRBV6-5 | CASKDRNNEQFF
TRBV19 | CARVGRYGTTEAFF
TRBV19 | CATSQGEKRNGYTF
TRBV5-1 | CASSSATSAEQFF
TRBV10-3 | CAISEATTGNTEAFF
TRBV24-1 | CATSDPRLVSYNEQFF